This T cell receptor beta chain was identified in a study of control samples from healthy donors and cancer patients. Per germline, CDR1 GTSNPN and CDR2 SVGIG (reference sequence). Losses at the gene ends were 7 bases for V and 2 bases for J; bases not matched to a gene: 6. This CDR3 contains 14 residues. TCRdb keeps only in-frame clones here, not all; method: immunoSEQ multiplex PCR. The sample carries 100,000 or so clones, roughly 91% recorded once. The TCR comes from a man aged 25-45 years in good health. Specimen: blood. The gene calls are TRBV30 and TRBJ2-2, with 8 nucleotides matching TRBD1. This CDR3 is CAFRTGTNTGELFF. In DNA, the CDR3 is TGTGCCTTCCGGACAGGGACAAACACCGGGGAGCTGTTTTTT.